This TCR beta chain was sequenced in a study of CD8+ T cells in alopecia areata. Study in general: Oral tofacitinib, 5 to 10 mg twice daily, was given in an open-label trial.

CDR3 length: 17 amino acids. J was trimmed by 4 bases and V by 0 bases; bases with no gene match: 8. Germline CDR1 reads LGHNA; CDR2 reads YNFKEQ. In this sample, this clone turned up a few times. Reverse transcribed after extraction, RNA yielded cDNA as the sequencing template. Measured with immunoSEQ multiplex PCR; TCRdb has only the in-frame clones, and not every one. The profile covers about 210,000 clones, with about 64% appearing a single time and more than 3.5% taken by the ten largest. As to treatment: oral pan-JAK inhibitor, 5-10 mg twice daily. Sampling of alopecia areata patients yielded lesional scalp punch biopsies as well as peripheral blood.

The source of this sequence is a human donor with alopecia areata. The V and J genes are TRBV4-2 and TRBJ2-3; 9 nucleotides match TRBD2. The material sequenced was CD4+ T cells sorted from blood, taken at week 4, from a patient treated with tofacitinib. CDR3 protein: CASSQDLASGESDTQYF. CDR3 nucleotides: TGTGCCAGCAGCCAAGATCTGGCTAGCGGGGAATCAGATACGCAGTATTTT.